This is a list of T cell receptor beta chains from one sample in a study of blood T cells in healthy people across ages. TCRdb re-derived calls from the 5' RACE reads in MiXCR, one entry per CDR3 protein. The table records 1.5 million to 2 million distinct CDR3 sequences, roughly 27% of them present only once. The sequencing sample was made of blood. The receptors were sampled from a woman under 40 in good health. Both conserved end residues are part of each CDR3. D genes are given only for firm matches. A row's size may be missing; if present it is once, few, many or a size class.

TRBD2 TRBJ2-5 - TRBV20-1 CSAKIGAGVSETQYF TGCAGTGCTAAAATCGGTGCGGGAGTGAGTGAGACCCAGTACTTC
- TRBJ2-7 - TRBV4-3 CASSQEEEGGCYEQYF TGCGCCAGCAGCCAAGAGGAAGAGGGTGGGTGCTACGAGCAGTACTTC
TRBD2 TRBJ2-7 - TRBV27 CASSRPTVAGMYGQYF TGTGCCAGCAGTCGCCCCACGGTAGCGGGAATGTACGGGCAGTACTTC
- TRBJ1-6 few TRBV7-2 CASTTGYVNSPLHF TGTGCCAGCACCACGGGCTACGTCAATTCACCCCTCCACTTT
- TRBJ2-3 - TRBV7-7 CASSLTTWTQYF TGTGCCAGCAGCTTGACGACTTGGACGCAGTATTTT
- TRBJ1-2 - TRBV11-2 CASSFVEYGYTF TGTGCCAGCAGCTTCGTAGAATATGGCTACACCTTC
- TRBJ1-2 - TRBV27 CASSARQDRYGYTF TGTGCCAGCAGTGCCAGACAGGATCGCTATGGCTACACCTTC
- TRBJ2-2 - TRBV7-2 CASSPPPKGGELFF TGTGCCAGCAGCCCCCCCCCGAAGGGTGGGGAGCTGTTTTTT
TRBD1 TRBJ1-1 - TRBV6-5 CASSRSPGQGVPEAFF TGTGCCAGCAGTCGGAGCCCGGGACAGGGGGTCCCTGAAGCTTTCTTT
- TRBJ2-1 - TRBV6-2/TRBV6-3 CASSYRTMDYNEQFF TGTGCCAGCAGTTACAGGACGATGGACTACAATGAGCAGTTCTTC
TRBD2 TRBJ2-1 - TRBV2 CASSVGGGMYNEQFF TGTGCCAGCAGCGTTGGCGGGGGGATGTACAATGAGCAGTTCTTC
- TRBJ2-6 - TRBV5-5 CASSLVVTGANVLTF TGTGCCAGCAGCTTGGTGGTAACTGGGGCCAACGTCCTGACTTTC
TRBD1 TRBJ2-7 - TRBV5-1 CASSAGGTGPYEQYF TGCGCCAGCAGCGCCGGCGGGACAGGGCCGTACGAGCAGTACTTC
TRBD1 TRBJ1-6 few TRBV7-8 CASSWTGGNSPLHF TGTGCCAGCAGCTGGACAGGAGGAAATTCACCCCTCCACTTT
TRBD1 TRBJ1-1 - TRBV29-1 CSVEGVGRGTEAFF TGCAGCGTTGAAGGTGTAGGCAGGGGGACTGAAGCTTTCTTT
- TRBJ1-5 - TRBV28 CAGSLGRSNQPQHF TGTGCCGGCAGTTTGGGACGTTCCAATCAGCCCCAGCATTTT
- TRBJ1-5 few TRBV2 CASRSDYSNQPQHF TGTGCCAGCAGGTCGGACTATAGCAATCAGCCCCAGCATTTT
- TRBJ1-2 - TRBV5-4 CASSQGSTGYGYTF TGTGCCAGCAGCCAGGGAAGCACGGGCTATGGCTACACCTTC
TRBD1 TRBJ2-5 - TRBV7-9 CASSLLLDREETQYF TGTGCCAGCAGCTTGCTCTTGGACAGGGAAGAGACCCAGTACTTC
TRBD2 TRBJ2-4 few TRBV20-1 CSAQPSGGAWAKNIQYF TGCAGTGCTCAACCTAGCGGGGGGGCCTGGGCCAAAAACATTCAGTACTTC
- TRBJ1-5 many TRBV12-5 CASGLEANQPQHF TGTGCTAGTGGTTTGGAGGCAAATCAGCCCCAGCATTTT
TRBD1 TRBJ2-1 many TRBV7-2 CASSLRGQAVNEQFF TGTGCCAGCAGCTTACGAGGACAGGCTGTCAATGAGCAGTTCTTC